These T cell receptor beta chains were read from a single sample in a study of T cells in Graves' hyperthyroidism and ophthalmopathy. Each CDR3 protein gets one entry after TCRdb re-called the multiplex PCR reads with MiXCR. The sample holds about 400,000 distinct CDR3 sequences, around 14% seen once. The sample consisted of blood. These receptors were collected from a young woman with Graves' hyperthyroidism. CDR3s include the opening cysteine and the closing phenylalanine or tryptophan. D genes are given only for firm matches. Part of the rows lack a size; the others show once, few, many or a class for expanded clones.

J: TRBJ1-1; size: many; V: TRBV4-2; D: .; CDR3: CASSQKDFAVVRNTEAFF; DNA: TGTGCCAGCAGCCAAAAAGATTTTGCAGTCGTTAGGAACACTGAAGCTTTCTTT
J: TRBJ2-7; size: .; V: TRBV5-6; D: .; CDR3: CGSSRAPYEQYF; DNA: TGTGGCAGCAGTCGGGCCCCCTACGAGCAGTACTTC
J: TRBJ2-3; size: .; V: TRBV4-2; D: .; CDR3: CASTLGGSTDTQYF; DNA: TGTGCCAGCACGCTAGGCGGGAGCACAGATACGCAGTATTTT
J: TRBJ2-1; size: .; V: TRBV5-4; D: TRBD2; CDR3: CASIRTFASGRSEQFF; DNA: TGTGCCAGCATCCGAACTTTCGCTAGCGGGAGGAGTGAGCAGTTCTTC
J: TRBJ2-7; size: .; V: TRBV7-2; D: .; CDR3: CASSLPGNPYEQYF; DNA: TGTGCCAGCAGCTTACCCGGGAACCCCTACGAGCAGTACTTC
J: TRBJ1-6; size: .; V: TRBV12-3/TRBV12-4; D: TRBD1; CDR3: CASSFWAGGAHNSPLHF; DNA: TGTGCCAGCAGTTTTTGGGCAGGGGGCGCCCATAATTCACCCCTCCACTTT
J: TRBJ1-1; size: .; V: TRBV19; D: .; CDR3: CASRPQEASTEAFF; DNA: TGTGCCAGTAGACCCCAGGAGGCCTCCACTGAAGCTTTCTTT
J: TRBJ2-1; size: many; V: TRBV29-1; D: TRBD1; CDR3: CSVEVWDREVPNEQFF; DNA: TGCAGCGTTGAAGTTTGGGACAGGGAGGTCCCGAATGAGCAGTTCTTC
J: TRBJ1-5; size: .; V: TRBV19; D: .; CDR3: CASRDQQGLSQPQHF; DNA: TGTGCCAGTAGGGATCAACAGGGATTAAGCCAGCCCCAGCATTTT
J: TRBJ1-1; size: many; V: TRBV5-1; D: TRBD1; CDR3: CASSFDRGTEAFF; DNA: TGCGCCAGCAGCTTCGACAGGGGCACTGAAGCTTTCTTT
J: TRBJ2-5; size: many; V: TRBV6-2/TRBV6-3; D: .; CDR3: CASSQGIGTQYF; DNA: TGTGCCAGCAGTCAGGGGATTGGGACCCAGTACTTC
J: TRBJ1-2; size: .; V: TRBV10-3; D: .; CDR3: CAISEWGAGYTF; DNA: TGTGCCATCAGTGAATGGGGGGCCGGCTACACCTTC
J: TRBJ2-7; size: many; V: TRBV12-3/TRBV12-4; D: .; CDR3: CASSFGVEQYF; DNA: TGTGCCAGCAGTTTTGGGGTGGAGCAGTACTTC
J: TRBJ2-7; size: .; V: TRBV28; D: .; CDR3: CASSLTFIGRVYEQYF; DNA: TGTGCCAGCAGTTTAACTTTCATCGGGAGAGTCTACGAGCAGTACTTC
J: TRBJ2-1; size: .; V: TRBV5-4; D: TRBD2; CDR3: CASSRMGLAGGQVEQFF; DNA: TGTGCCAGCAGCCGAATGGGACTAGCGGGAGGGCAGGTTGAGCAGTTCTTC
J: TRBJ1-2; size: .; V: TRBV5-1; D: .; CDR3: CASSQGVGTPYGYTF; DNA: TGCGCCAGCAGCCAAGGGGTGGGGACACCCTATGGCTACACCTTC
J: TRBJ2-4; size: .; V: TRBV20-1; D: TRBD2; CDR3: CSARDSGRPVAKNIQYF; DNA: TGCAGTGCTAGGGATAGCGGGAGGCCCGTGGCCAAAAACATTCAGTACTTC
J: TRBJ2-1; size: many; V: TRBV28; D: TRBD1; CDR3: CASVLSGGHRPKFF; DNA: TGTGCCAGCGTACTTTCAGGGGGCCACCGCCCCAAGTTCTTC
J: TRBJ1-4; size: many; V: TRBV28; D: TRBD1; CDR3: CASSLLDRAEEKLFF; DNA: TGTGCCAGCAGTTTACTTGACAGGGCTGAAGAAAAACTGTTTTTT
J: TRBJ2-5; size: many; V: TRBV28; D: .; CDR3: CASSGGRKETQYF; DNA: TGTGCCAGCAGTGGGGGACGGAAAGAGACCCAGTACTTC
J: TRBJ1-3; size: .; V: TRBV20-1; D: .; CDR3: CGARRDVISGNTIYF; DNA: TGCGGTGCTAGAAGGGACGTTATCTCTGGAAACACCATATATTTT
J: TRBJ1-6; size: few; V: TRBV7-9; D: .; CDR3: CATPSDYRGGRNSPLHF; DNA: TGTGCCACCCCGAGTGATTACCGGGGGGGTAGAAATTCACCCCTCCACTTT
J: TRBJ2-3; size: many; V: TRBV6-1; D: TRBD1; CDR3: CASSVLTGASTDTQYF; DNA: TGTGCCAGCAGTGTTTTGACAGGGGCGAGCACAGATACGCAGTATTTT
J: TRBJ2-1; size: .; V: TRBV13; D: .; CDR3: CASSLMMGDYEQFF; DNA: TGTGCCAGCAGCTTAATGATGGGAGACTACGAGCAGTTCTTC
J: TRBJ2-5; size: many; V: TRBV2; D: TRBD1; CDR3: CASTPTGVQETQYF; DNA: TGTGCCAGCACCCCGACAGGGGTCCAAGAGACCCAGTACTTC
J: TRBJ2-7; size: many; V: TRBV27; D: TRBD1; CDR3: CASRPTGGAFYEQYF; DNA: TGTGCCAGCAGGCCCACAGGGGGCGCGTTCTACGAGCAGTACTTC
J: TRBJ2-3; size: .; V: TRBV27; D: .; CDR3: CASSRGGTRTDTQYF; DNA: TGTGCCAGCAGCAGGGGCGGGACCCGCACAGATACGCAGTATTTT
J: TRBJ1-1; size: few; V: TRBV29-1; D: .; CDR3: CSLLGPTGSDEAFF; DNA: TGCAGCCTCTTGGGACCCACCGGATCGGATGAAGCTTTCTTT
J: TRBJ1-2; size: many; V: TRBV20-1; D: TRBD1; CDR3: CSARDRDYGYTF; DNA: TGCAGTGCTCGTGACAGGGACTATGGCTACACCTTC
J: TRBJ1-5; size: many; V: TRBV7-9; D: .; CDR3: CASSWVDSNQPQHF; DNA: TGTGCCAGCAGTTGGGTAGATAGCAATCAGCCCCAGCATTTT
J: TRBJ2-1; size: .; V: TRBV20-1; D: TRBD2; CDR3: CSASLTSGRDNEQFF; DNA: TGCAGTGCTAGCCTGACTAGCGGGAGGGACAATGAGCAGTTCTTC
J: TRBJ2-7; size: many; V: TRBV20-1; D: TRBD1; CDR3: CSATGQGGYEQYF; DNA: TGCAGTGCCACCGGACAGGGGGGCTACGAGCAGTACTTC
J: TRBJ2-5; size: .; V: TRBV9; D: TRBD2; CDR3: CASSPGGAGIQETQYF; DNA: TGTGCCAGCAGCCCGGGGGGAGCGGGAATCCAAGAGACCCAGTACTTC
J: TRBJ2-1; size: many; V: TRBV28; D: .; CDR3: CASSVPLSVSSYNEQFF; DNA: TGTGCCAGCAGTGTACCTCTCTCGGTAAGCTCCTACAATGAGCAGTTCTTC
J: TRBJ2-1; size: many; V: TRBV25-1; D: .; CDR3: CASSELRGSGYNEQFF; DNA: TGTGCCAGCAGTGAATTAAGGGGGTCAGGGTACAATGAGCAGTTCTTC
J: TRBJ1-1; size: many; V: TRBV9; D: .; CDR3: CASSVEGYPTEAFF; DNA: TGTGCCAGCAGCGTAGAAGGCTATCCCACTGAAGCTTTCTTT
J: TRBJ2-1; size: .; V: TRBV20-1; D: .; CDR3: CSAPLQESYNEQFF; DNA: TGCAGTGCCCCCCTACAAGAGTCCTACAATGAGCAGTTCTTC
J: TRBJ2-2; size: .; V: TRBV11-3; D: .; CDR3: CASSLGTRELFF; DNA: TGTGCCAGCAGCTTAGGTACCCGGGAGCTGTTTTTT
J: TRBJ2-1; size: many; V: TRBV6-1; D: TRBD1; CDR3: CASSPGTGANNEQFF; DNA: TGTGCCAGCAGTCCCGGGACAGGGGCGAACAATGAGCAGTTCTTC
J: TRBJ1-1; size: .; V: TRBV27; D: .; CDR3: CASSSTPGTEAFF; DNA: TGTGCCAGCAGTTCGACCCCAGGGACGGAAGCTTTCTTT
J: TRBJ2-2; size: many; V: TRBV3-1; D: .; CDR3: CASSQEAGLFGGELFF; DNA: TGTGCCAGCAGCCAAGAGGCGGGGCTCTTTGGCGGGGAGCTGTTTTTT
J: TRBJ2-1; size: many; V: TRBV28; D: TRBD2; CDR3: CASSSAGGVIYNEQFF; DNA: TGTGCCAGCAGTTCCGCGGGGGGCGTTATATACAATGAGCAGTTCTTC
J: TRBJ2-3; size: many; V: TRBV7-6; D: .; CDR3: CASSSTTPRGRASGTDTQYF; DNA: TGTGCCAGCAGCTCTACGACACCTAGGGGTCGGGCTAGCGGCACAGATACGCAGTATTTT
J: TRBJ2-1; size: .; V: TRBV30; D: .; CDR3: CAWGPQPWSAQFF; DNA: TGTGCCTGGGGACCACAGCCCTGGAGTGCTCAGTTCTTC